This TCR beta chain comes out of a study of patients and donors after allogeneic stem cell transplantation. One entry per CDR3 protein, called by TCRdb with MiXCR from the RT-PCR reads. The profile shows about 410,000 distinct CDR3 sequences, about a sixth of them singletons. V lost 1 base and J lost 8, with 14 bases in between. Germline V gene lookup returns CDR1 LGHDT and CDR2 YNNKEL (reference sequence). The CDR3 extends over 14 amino acids. The specimen was blood, either unsorted or a sorted T cell fraction (not recorded which). The chain couples TRBV3-1 to TRBJ1-2; possibly TRBD1 for D (6 bases). This clonotype originated in a human donor who was either an allogeneic HSCT recipient or a stem cell or donor lymphocyte infusion donor (not recorded which). It is not recorded whose cells these are; they may come from a transplant donor. The CDR3 is CASSQVAGARGYTF. DNA for the CDR3: TGTGCCAGCAGCCAAGTAGCGGGGGCGCGAGGCTACACCTTC.